The 29 T cell receptor beta chains presented below share a single source sample, sequenced in a study of T cells after yellow fever vaccination. TCRdb used MiXCR to reprocess the 5' RACE reads, holding one entry per CDR3 protein. The sample carries hundreds of thousands of distinct CDR3 sequences, around 20% recorded once. The sample in question was PBMCs, obtained before the yellow fever booster vaccination. The source is a man aged 18 to 35 who received the YFV17D yellow fever vaccine.

Of note for this clonotype: The CDR3 does not close with the conserved phenylalanine or tryptophan, likely indicating a read error. CDR3 DNA: TGCGCCACCAAGGAAGTGGGAGGTGAAGCTTTCATT. This gives the protein CATKEVGGEAFI. This rearrangement joins TRBV5-1 to TRBJ1-1; no clear D gene. The CDR3 loop spans 12 amino acids. The germline V gene has CDR1 SGHRS and CDR2 YFSETQ. V lost 9 bases and J 7 bases, leaving 16 bases between the germline ends.

This clonotype ranks as medium-sized. This chain links TRBV18 with TRBJ2-1, with 11 bases lining up with TRBD1. Germline V CDR1 and CDR2: KGHSH, LQKENI. With 8 bases clipped from V and 3 bases from J, the junction kept 6 bases outside the gene matches. This CDR3 has 15 amino acids. CDR3 DNA sequence: TGTGCCAGCAGTCCCGGGACAGGGGGCTACAATGAGCAGTTCTTC. Translated: CASSPGTGGYNEQFF.

This chain links TRBV21-1 with TRBJ2-1; TRBD1, the table's D call, lacks a check against the DNA. TRBV21-1 is described as a pseudogene. This CDR3 comprises 16 residues. The CDR3 DNA sequence: TGTGCCAGCAGTTACTATCCGGGACAGGGACGTCATGAGCAGTTCTTC. Its translation: CASSYYPGQGRHEQFF.

The CDR3 DNA reads as TGCGCCAGCAGTGAGTCTGGGCGAACCGAGCAGTACTTC. Amino acids: CASSESGRTEQYF. The V call is TRBV10-1, the J call TRBJ2-7; D gene uncertain. This CDR3 has 13 amino acids. Germline CDR1 reads WNHNN; CDR2 reads SYGVQD (reference sequence). The V end lost 0 bases, the J end lost 6 bases, and 9 bases lay between the germline ends.

This clonotype was seen repeatedly, ten times or more. The chain combines TRBV4-3 with TRBJ2-1; 7 bases agree with TRBD2. The V and J ends lost 0 bases and 10 bases, in that order; junction bases with no gene match: 3. CDR1 and CDR2 from the germline V gene are LGHNA and YSLEER. CDR3 length: 13 amino acids. CDR3: CASSQDLRGEQFF. CDR3 DNA: TGCGCCAGCAGCCAAGATCTGCGGGGGGAGCAGTTCTTC.

This clonotype was observed a few times. The chain is built from TRBV6-5 and TRBJ1-2; weak D call: TRBD1 (5 bases). The germline gives CDR1 MNHEY, CDR2 SVGAGI. V was cut by 4 bases and J by 6 bases, with 21 bases left in between. The CDR3 totals 16 residues. This CDR3 reads CASSLRAAGSRNGYTF. CDR3 nucleotides: TGTGCCAGCAGTTTAAGGGCCGCAGGGAGTAGGAATGGCTACACCTTC.

CDR3 nucleotides: TGTGCCAGCAGTTATTTTCAGGGGTCGTTTGGTGAAGCTTTCTTT. Its translation is CASSYFQGSFGEAFF. The chain uses TRBV6-2 or TRBV6-3 and TRBJ1-1; a weak D match, TRBD1 (6 bases). The CDR3 contains 15 residues. Trimming left V 3 bases short and J 7 bases short, with 18 bases between. Germline assignment: CDR1 MNHEY and CDR2 SVGEGT.

V and J are TRBV11-2 and TRBJ2-1; the D gene is possibly TRBD2 (6 bases). The germline CDR1 and CDR2 sequences are SGHAT and FQNNGV. The CDR3 has 17 residues. V was cut by 5 bases and J by 0 bases, with 17 bases left in between. Written as DNA, the CDR3 is TGTGCCAGCAGCCGCCCTGGAGGGGATCGCTCCTACAATGAGCAGTTCTTC. Translation: CASSRPGGDRSYNEQFF.

The chain employs TRBV20-1 and TRBJ1-2; no clear D. CDR3 length: 16 amino acids. The germline V gene encodes CDR1 DFQATT and CDR2 SNEGSKA (reference sequence). Trimming pared 5 bases from V and 0 bases from J, leaving 19 bases between. The chain's CDR3 is CSASRPTTVSNYGYTF. Written as DNA, the CDR3 is TGCAGTGCTTCCCGACCAACTACCGTCTCTAACTATGGCTACACCTTC.

This chain links TRBV7-6 with TRBJ2-1, with 8 bases that match TRBD2. Per germline, CDR1 SGHVS and CDR2 FNYEAQ. This CDR3 contains 17 residues. V trimming: 4 bases; J trimming: 0 bases; junction bases outside the gene matches: 8. The CDR3, as DNA: TGTGCCAGCAGCTCGGGACTAGGGGAAAGCTCCTACAATGAGCAGTTCTTC. It is translated as CASSSGLGESSYNEQFF.

The chain uses TRBV12-3 or TRBV12-4 and TRBJ2-3; tentatively, D is TRBD2 (6 bases). There are 13 residues in the CDR3. V was cut by 10 bases and J by 2 bases, with 13 bases left in between. The CDR3 protein is CATEDYPTDTQYF. The CDR3 DNA follows: TGTGCCACCGAGGACTACCCCACAGATACGCAGTATTTT.

The V gene is TRBV3-1, the J gene TRBJ2-7, with unresolved D. V gave up 2 bases and J gave up 3 bases, with 8 bases separating them. Germline lookup yields CDR1 LGHDT and CDR2 YNNKEL (reference sequence). The CDR3 spans 13 residues. The CDR3 nucleotides are TGTGCCAGCAGCCAATTGCAGAGCTACGAGCAGTACTTC. As protein: CASSQLQSYEQYF.

The chain is built from TRBV5-1 and TRBJ2-1; 8 bases line up with TRBD1. CDR1 is SGHRS, CDR2 YFSETQ, per germline. The CDR3 runs 14 residues. Trimming took 1 base from V and 8 from J; bases not matched to a gene: 5. The chain's CDR3 is CASSLQGALDEQFF. CDR3 DNA sequence: TGCGCCAGCAGCTTGCAGGGGGCGCTTGATGAGCAGTTCTTC.

The chain links TRBV11-1 to TRBJ2-3; D tentatively reads TRBD1 or TRBD2 (5 bases each). CDR1 is SGHAT and CDR2 is FQDESV in the germline V gene (reference sequence). The CDR3 spans 15 residues. V gave up 4 bases and J gave up 2 bases, with 13 bases separating them. The CDR3 DNA follows: TGTGCCAGCAGCTCCCGGGACGGGGACACAGATACGCAGTATTTT. It translates to CASSSRDGDTDTQYF.

This clonotype turned up a few times. The chain employs TRBV20-1 and TRBJ2-5, with TRBD2 matching 13 bases. This CDR3 region has 15 residues. Germline lookup yields CDR1 DFQATT and CDR2 SNEGSKA (reference sequence). With 7 bases clipped from V and 0 bases from J, the junction kept 5 bases outside the gene matches. The chain's CDR3 is CSGTSGGWYQETQYF. DNA of the CDR3: TGCAGTGGGACTAGCGGGGGTTGGTACCAAGAGACCCAGTACTTC.

This clonotype has a handful of counts. The V and J genes are TRBV6-1 and TRBJ2-2; no firm D call. CDR1 is MNHNS and CDR2 is SASEGT in the germline V gene. The CDR3 sequence is 14 residues long. V was pared by 4 bases and J by 3 bases, with 9 bases between. CDR3 coding DNA: TGTGCCAGCAGTGGGGCAGATTACACCGGGGAGCTGTTTTTT. Its translation is CASSGADYTGELFF.

The chain joins TRBV11-1 to TRBJ2-3; 11 bases align to TRBD1. The J segment lost 5 bases and the V segment lost 6 bases, leaving 4 bases of the junction unmatched. Germline CDR1 SGHAT, CDR2 FQDESV (reference sequence). The CDR3 is 14 amino acids. CDR3 residues: CASRGTGGKDTQYF. The CDR3 region has the DNA TGTGCCAGCAGGGGGACAGGGGGAAAAGATACGCAGTATTTT. Looking up the rest from reference TRBV11-1 and TRBJ2-3 gives the full variable domain: EAEVAQSPRYKITEKSQAVAFWCDPISGHATLYWYRQILGQGPELLVQFQDESVVDDSQLPKDRFSAERLKGVDSTLKIQPAELGDSAMYLCASRGTGGKDTQYFGPGTRLTVL.

The chain combines TRBV3-1 with TRBJ2-3; TRBD2 matches at 11 bases. Germline values: CDR1 LGHDT, CDR2 YNNKEL (reference sequence). The CDR3 totals 15 residues. Losses at the gene ends were 3 bases for V and 5 bases for J; bases not matched to a gene: 4. For the CDR3, the DNA is TGTGCCAGCAGCCATATAGCGGGGGGGTTAGATACGCAGTATTTT. Amino acids: CASSHIAGGLDTQYF.

The chain employs TRBV27 and TRBJ1-4, with TRBD1 identical over 8 bases. Germline CDR1 MNHEY, CDR2 SMNVEV (reference sequence). The V and J ends lost 3 bases and 8 bases, in that order; junction bases with no gene match: 2. The CDR3 contains 13 residues. Here the CDR3 reads CASSFNRGEKLFF. The CDR3 DNA reads as TGTGCCAGCAGTTTCAACAGGGGGGAAAAACTGTTTTTT.

This clonotype was found a few times. The chain employs TRBV5-1 and TRBJ2-3; D perhaps matches TRBD2 (7 bases). The CDR3 has 15 residues. The V gene lost 3 bases and the J gene lost 6 bases, with 17 bases spanning the gap. CDR1 and CDR2 (germline): SGHRS, YFSETQ. DNA of the CDR3: TGCGCCAGCAGCTCTCGGGGGGCGGGCCCTGATACGCAGTATTTT. Amino acids: CASSSRGAGPDTQYF.

J is TRBJ1-2 and V is TRBV29-1, with D tentatively TRBD1 (6 bases). The CDR3 is 15 amino acids. V was clipped by 3 bases and J by 6 bases, with 20 bases between them. In germline, CDR1 is SQVTM, CDR2 ANQGSEA. In DNA form, the CDR3 reads TGCAGCGTTGACCTTCGGGGGGCGAAGGTTGATGGCTACACCTTC. Its protein product is CSVDLRGAKVDGYTF.

As DNA, the CDR3 is TGTGCCAGCACCCCGTCCCTCCCGCCCGCGAACACTGAAGCTTTCTTT. This gives the protein CASTPSLPPANTEAFF. The genes are TRBV7-9 and TRBJ1-1; D is unclear. The CDR3 runs 16 residues. V was shortened by 7 bases and J by 1 base, with 19 bases between the two germline ends. Germline values: CDR1 SEHNR, CDR2 FQNEAQ (reference sequence).

The chain employs TRBV18 and TRBJ2-1; 7 nucleotides agree with TRBD1. The germline CDR1 and CDR2 sequences are KGHSH and LQKENI. The V and J ends lost 6 bases and 8 bases, in that order; junction bases with no gene match: 7. This CDR3 contains 13 residues. The CDR3 coding sequence is TGTGCCAGCTCCCGGGACAGTTTGGATGAGCAGTTCTTC. This encodes CASSRDSLDEQFF. Full variable domain (rest looked up from reference TRBV18 and TRBJ2-1): NAGVMQNPRHLVRRRGQEARLRCSPMKGHSHVYWYRQLPEEGLKFMVYLQKENIIDESGMPKERFSAEFPKEGPSILRIQQVVRGDSAAYFCASSRDSLDEQFFGPGTRLTVL.

This clonotype has more than one count but fewer than ten. The chain joins TRBV5-1 to TRBJ2-3; D may be TRBD1 (6 bases). CDR3 length: 15 residues. V dropped 7 bases and J dropped 0 bases, with 15 bases sitting between them. Germline loops: CDR1 SGHRS, CDR2 YFSETQ. The CDR3 loop reads CASRQGHFSTDTQYF. CDR3 DNA sequence: TGCGCCAGCCGCCAGGGACATTTTAGCACAGATACGCAGTATTTT. Supplemented by reference TRBV5-1 and TRBJ2-3, the full variable domain reads KAGVTQTPRYLIKTRGQQVTLSCSPISGHRSVSWYQQTPGQGLQFLFEYFSETQRNKGNFPGRFSGRQFSNSRSEMNVSTLELGDSALYLCASRQGHFSTDTQYFGPGTRLTVL.

The chain uses TRBV5-6 and TRBJ2-3; D perhaps matches TRBD2 (6 bases). Germline V CDR1 and CDR2: SGHDT, YYEEEE. The V end was cut by 6 bases, the J end by 0 bases, with 20 bases between. The CDR3 spans 17 residues. CDR3 protein: CASTIRRGGGSTDTQYF. CDR3 DNA: TGTGCCAGCACCATCCGCCGTGGGGGAGGTAGCACAGATACGCAGTATTTT.

V gene TRBV7-6 combines with J gene TRBJ2-3; maybe TRBD2 (7 bases). The CDR3 is 15 residues long. V lost 5 bases, J lost 0 bases, and 12 bases lay in between. Per the germline V gene, CDR1 is SGHVS and CDR2 is FNYEAQ. CDR3 sequence reads: CASSQGGGSTDTQYF. Written as DNA, the CDR3 is TGTGCCAGCAGCCAAGGGGGGGGGAGCACAGATACGCAGTATTTT.

This chain links TRBV5-1 with TRBJ1-2; 8 bases are a match to TRBD1. In germline, CDR1 is SGHRS, CDR2 YFSETQ. Trimming at V came to 4 bases and at J to 4 bases, leaving 9 bases not matched to a gene. This CDR3 has 15 residues. In nucleotides, the CDR3 is TGCGCCAGCAGCATCCAGGGGGCGGGGGTCTATGGCTACACCTTC. Its translation is CASSIQGAGVYGYTF.

The J gene is TRBJ2-1, the V gene TRBV29-1; maybe TRBD2 (5 bases). This CDR3 has 14 residues. V was trimmed by 3 bases and J by 8 bases, leaving 17 bases between them. Germline V gene sequence: CDR1 SQVTM, CDR2 ANQGSEA. The CDR3 is CSVERGPPEDEQFF. The DNA for the CDR3 is TGCAGCGTTGAGCGAGGGCCGCCGGAAGATGAGCAGTTCTTC.

This clonotype was found a few times. The gene calls are TRBV9 and TRBJ2-5, with TRBD2 matching 9 bases. The CDR3 sequence is 17 residues long. After removal of 3 bases from V and 2 bases from J, the junction contained 11 bases not matched to a gene. Germline assignment: CDR1 SGDLS and CDR2 YYNGEE. CDR3 amino acids: CASSALSSGAPQETQYF. In nucleotides, the CDR3 is TGTGCCAGCAGCGCGTTGTCTAGCGGGGCACCACAAGAGACCCAGTACTTC.